A single sample gave rise to the 14 T cell receptor beta chains below, sequenced in a study of persistence of HIV-infected CD4 T cells. Antigens of these TCRs are unknown. Nonspecific anti-CD3/anti-CD28 bead stimulation represents the broad CD4+ T cell repertoire. Responding CD4+ T cells were sorted by upregulation of both CD40 ligand and CD69. The libraries were made with immunoSEQ version 4 in survey mode. Profiled with immunoSEQ multiplex PCR; TCRdb holds only in-frame clones, not every one. Of roughly 41,000 clones in the sample, approximately 90% were seen once. The starting material was CD4+ T cells sorted from PBMCs after roughly 19-hour stimulation, obtained from a patient who received antiretroviral therapy. These receptors were taken from an adult man with HIV who was CMV-seropositive.

This clone appeared a single time. The chain joins TRBV4-1 to TRBJ1-5, with 8 bases that match TRBD1. This CDR3 is 15 amino acids long. Looked up from germline, CDR1 is MGHRA and CDR2 is YSYEKL. V trimming: 3 bases; J trimming: 11 bases; junction bases outside the gene matches: 12. In DNA form, the CDR3 reads TGCGCCAGCAGCCAGGACCTGGACAGGGTAGGTGCCCAGCATTTT. Amino acid sequence: CASSQDLDRVGAQHF.

This chain uses TRBV6-5 with TRBJ2-7; no clear D. The CDR3 contains 13 residues. Germline CDR1 reads MNHEY; CDR2 reads SVGAGI. Trimming took 5 bases from V and 5 from J, leaving 13 bases between them. CDR3 loop: CASSRTDRDEQYF. In DNA form, the CDR3 reads TGTGCCAGCAGTAGAACGGACCGAGACGAGCAGTACTTC.

The chain is built from TRBV5-6 and TRBJ1-2; D is unclear. Germline-derived CDR1 and CDR2 are SGHDT and YYEEEE. This CDR3 has 14 amino acids. V lost 0 bases, J lost 6 bases, and 12 bases lay in between. The CDR3 protein is CASSLGQLADGYTF. The DNA of the CDR3 is TGTGCCAGCAGCTTGGGTCAGTTGGCGGATGGCTACACCTTC. Using reference TRBV5-6 and TRBJ1-2 for the parts outside the CDR3, the full variable domain is DAGVTQSPTHLIKTRGQQVTLRCSPKSGHDTVSWYQQALGQGPQFIFQYYEEEERQRGNFPDRFSGHQFPNYSSELNVNALLLGDSALYLCASSLGQLADGYTFGSGTRLTVV.

The chain uses TRBV3-1 (or the pseudogene TRBV3-2) and TRBJ2-4; 7 bases align to TRBD1. Germline CDR1 is LGHDT and CDR2 is YNNKEL (reference sequence). Unmatched junction bases numbered 4, after V lost 2 bases and J lost 3 bases. The CDR3 spans 15 residues. In nucleotides, the CDR3 is TGTGCCAGCAGCCAAACACAGGGGTTCAAAAACATTCAGTACTTC. It translates to CASSQTQGFKNIQYF.

The chain employs TRBV12-3 or TRBV12-4 and TRBJ1-2, with TRBD1 identical over 9 bases. J was trimmed by 7 bases and V by 6 bases; bases with no gene match: 6. The CDR3 runs to 13 residues. The CDR3 region is CASSPGQGFGYTF. CDR3 DNA sequence: TGTGCCAGCAGCCCCGGACAGGGGTTTGGCTACACCTTC.

V gene TRBV7-2 combines with J gene TRBJ2-7; D unresolved. The CDR3 runs 12 residues. Germline CDR1 SGHTA, CDR2 FQGNSA. Deletions cut 5 bases from V and 1 base from J, with 6 bases between. The CDR3 DNA reads as TGTGCCAGCAGCATCCCGTCCTACGAGCAGTACTTC. Its protein is CASSIPSYEQYF.

This clone is a singleton in its sample. The V call is TRBV18, the J call TRBJ1-1, with D possibly matching TRBD1 (5 bases). Germline V gives CDR1 KGHSH, CDR2 LQKENI. Deletions cut 3 bases from V and 7 bases from J, with 15 bases between. This CDR3 has 14 residues. The CDR3 bases are TGTGCCAGCTCACCGAACCCGGGACGGTTTGAAGCTTTCTTT. Translation gives CASSPNPGRFEAFF.

This chain connects TRBV2 to TRBJ2-3; maybe TRBD1 (5 bases). V lost 7 bases to trimming and J lost 4 bases, with 12 bases between them. CDR1 SNHLY and CDR2 FYNNEI come from the germline V gene. This CDR3 region has 13 residues. Here the CDR3 reads CASMRQGADTQYF. CDR3 bases: TGTGCCAGCATGCGGCAAGGGGCAGATACGCAGTATTTT.

This chain connects TRBV6-5 to TRBJ2-1; TRBD1 aligns across 10 bases. Germline trimming cut 6 bases from V and 9 bases from J; bases unmatched to any gene: 5. This CDR3 is built from 13 residues. Germline CDR1 and CDR2: MNHEY and SVGAGI. The CDR3 region has the DNA TGTGCCAGCAGGGGGACAGGGGAACCTGAGCAGTTCTTC. Translation gives CASRGTGEPEQFF.

This rearrangement joins TRBV15 to TRBJ1-1; D is unresolved. The V and J ends lost 0 bases and 5 bases respectively, with 7 bases between them. The germline V gene has CDR1 LNHNV and CDR2 YYDKDF (reference sequence). This CDR3 is 13 amino acids long. The CDR3 sequence is CATSRDRITEAFF. CDR3 nucleotides: TGTGCCACCAGCAGAGATCGAATAACTGAAGCTTTCTTT.

In DNA form, the CDR3 reads TGTGCCAGTGCCCCGGGGGGCTGGGGCTATGGCTACACCTTC. This sequence encodes CASAPGGWGYGYTF. The gene calls are TRBV19 and TRBJ1-2; D may be TRBD1 (6 bases). In germline, CDR1 is LNHDA, CDR2 SQIVND (reference sequence). CDR3 length: 14 residues. The V and J ends lost 8 bases and 4 bases respectively, with 17 bases between them.

This chain uses TRBV5-5 with TRBJ1-6; the D gene is possibly TRBD1 (5 bases). There are 13 residues in the CDR3. V was pared by 0 bases and J by 9 bases, with 7 bases between. Germline V gives CDR1 SGHKS, CDR2 YYEKEE (reference sequence). CDR3 nucleotide sequence: TGTGCCAGCAGCTTGGCCGACAGTTCACCCCTCCACTTT. Translated: CASSLADSSPLHF.

V is TRBV6-5 and J is TRBJ1-2, with 9 bases lining up with TRBD1. The V and J ends lost 7 bases and 3 bases, in that order; junction bases with no gene match: 6. The CDR3 length is 14 residues. The V gene's germline CDR1 is MNHEY and CDR2 SVGAGI. This chain's CDR3 is CASIGTGTHYGYTF. The DNA for the CDR3 is TGTGCCAGCATTGGGACAGGGACGCACTATGGCTACACCTTC.

The V and J genes are TRBV6-5 and TRBJ2-7, with D hard to call. Germline loops: CDR1 MNHEY, CDR2 SVGAGI. The CDR3 totals 14 residues. Trimming took 8 bases from V and 1 from J, leaving 15 bases between them. This chain's CDR3 is CASGTSYLSYEQYF. CDR3 DNA: TGTGCCAGCGGTACGTCATACCTGTCCTACGAGCAGTACTTC.